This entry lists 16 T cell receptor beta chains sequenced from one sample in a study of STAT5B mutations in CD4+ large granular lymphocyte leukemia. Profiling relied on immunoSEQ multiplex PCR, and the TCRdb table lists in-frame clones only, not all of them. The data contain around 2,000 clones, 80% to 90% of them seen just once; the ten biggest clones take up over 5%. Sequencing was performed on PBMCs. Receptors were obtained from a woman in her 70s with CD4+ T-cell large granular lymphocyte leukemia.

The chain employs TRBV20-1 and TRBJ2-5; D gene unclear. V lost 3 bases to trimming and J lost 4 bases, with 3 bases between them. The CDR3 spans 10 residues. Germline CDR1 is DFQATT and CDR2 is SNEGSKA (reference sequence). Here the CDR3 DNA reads TGCAGTGCTAGCTTAGAGACCCAGTACTTC. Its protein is CSASLETQYF.

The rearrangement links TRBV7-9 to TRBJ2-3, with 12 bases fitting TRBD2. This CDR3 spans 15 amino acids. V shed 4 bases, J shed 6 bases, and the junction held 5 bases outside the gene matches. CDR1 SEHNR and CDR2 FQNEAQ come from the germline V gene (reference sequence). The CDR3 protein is CASSYRLAGVDTQYF. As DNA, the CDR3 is TGTGCCAGCAGCTACCGACTAGCGGGGGTGGATACGCAGTATTTT.

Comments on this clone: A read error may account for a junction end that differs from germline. In DNA, the CDR3 is TGTGCGAGCAGATCGGGCGGAAACACCATATATTTT. Amino acid sequence: CASRSGGNTIYF. This chain connects TRBV6-1 to TRBJ1-3; no clear D. From germline, CDR1 is MNHNS and CDR2 SASEGT. CDR3 length equals 12 residues.

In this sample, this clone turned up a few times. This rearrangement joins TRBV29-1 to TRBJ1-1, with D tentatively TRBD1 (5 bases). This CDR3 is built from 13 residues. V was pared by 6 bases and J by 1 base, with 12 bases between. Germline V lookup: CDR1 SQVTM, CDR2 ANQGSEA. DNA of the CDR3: TGCAGCGTACGACAGTTAGAGAACACTGAAGCTTTCTTT. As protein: CSVRQLENTEAFF.

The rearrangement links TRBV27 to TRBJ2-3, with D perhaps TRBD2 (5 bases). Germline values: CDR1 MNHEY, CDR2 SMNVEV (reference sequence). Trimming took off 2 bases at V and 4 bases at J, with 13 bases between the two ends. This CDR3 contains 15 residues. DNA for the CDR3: TGTGCCAGCAGTTTACCCCCTTCCGGGGCAGATACGCAGTATTTT. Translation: CASSLPPSGADTQYF.

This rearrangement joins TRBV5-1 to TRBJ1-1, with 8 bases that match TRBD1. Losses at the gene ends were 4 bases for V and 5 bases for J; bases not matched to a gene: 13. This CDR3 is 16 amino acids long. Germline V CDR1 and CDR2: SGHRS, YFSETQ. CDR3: CASSIEGAGGGTEAFF. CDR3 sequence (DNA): TGCGCCAGCAGCATCGAAGGGGCAGGGGGCGGAACTGAAGCTTTCTTT.

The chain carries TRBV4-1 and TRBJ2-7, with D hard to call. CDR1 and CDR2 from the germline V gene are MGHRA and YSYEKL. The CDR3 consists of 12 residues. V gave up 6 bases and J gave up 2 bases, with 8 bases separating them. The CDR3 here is CASRERAYEQYF. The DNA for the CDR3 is TGCGCCAGCAGGGAAAGGGCCTACGAGCAGTACTTC.

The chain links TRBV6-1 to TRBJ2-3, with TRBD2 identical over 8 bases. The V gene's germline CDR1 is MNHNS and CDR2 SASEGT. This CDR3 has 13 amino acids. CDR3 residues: CSHGGAGTDTQYF. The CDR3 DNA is TGTTCGCACGGGGGGGCCGGCACAGATACGCAGTATTTT.

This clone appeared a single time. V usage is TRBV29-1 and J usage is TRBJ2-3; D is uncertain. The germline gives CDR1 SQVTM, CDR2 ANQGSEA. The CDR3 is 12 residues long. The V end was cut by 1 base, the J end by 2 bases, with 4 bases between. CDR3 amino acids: CSVEALTDTQYF. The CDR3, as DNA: TGCAGCGTTGAAGCCCTCACAGATACGCAGTATTTT.

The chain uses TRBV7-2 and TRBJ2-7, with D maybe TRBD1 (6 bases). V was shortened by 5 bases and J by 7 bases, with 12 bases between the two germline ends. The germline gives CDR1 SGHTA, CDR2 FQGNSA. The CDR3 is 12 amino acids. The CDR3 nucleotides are TGTGCCAGCAGCCCCACAGGGTTTGAGCAGTACTTC. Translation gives CASSPTGFEQYF. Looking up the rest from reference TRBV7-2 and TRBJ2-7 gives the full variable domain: GAGVSQSPSNKVTEKGKDVELRCDPISGHTALYWYRQSLGQGLEFLIYFQGNSAPDKSGLPSDRFSAERTGGSVSTLTIQRTQQEDSAVYLCASSPTGFEQYFGPGTRLTVT.

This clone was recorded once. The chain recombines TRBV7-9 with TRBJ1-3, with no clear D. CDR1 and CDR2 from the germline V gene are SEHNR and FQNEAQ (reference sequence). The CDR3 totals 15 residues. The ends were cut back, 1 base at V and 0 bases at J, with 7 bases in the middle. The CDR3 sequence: CASSLVAYSGNTIYF. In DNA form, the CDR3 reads TGTGCCAGCAGCTTAGTCGCCTACTCTGGAAACACCATATATTTT.

CDR3 nucleotides: TGTGCCAGCAGTGCCCGGCGGGGGGATAACCAAGAGACCCAGTACTTC. Translation gives CASSARRGDNQETQYF. The chain recombines TRBV5-6 with TRBJ2-5; 8 nucleotides match TRBD2. The CDR3 covers 16 residues. Germline CDR1 and CDR2: SGHDT and YYEEEE. Trimming cost V 5 bases and J 0 bases; bases outside gene matches: 9.

The CDR3, as DNA: TGTGCCAGTAGTATAGCGGACAGGAGCTCTGGAAACACCATATATTTT. Translation: CASSIADRSSGNTIYF. The rearrangement links TRBV19 to TRBJ1-3; 7 bases agree with TRBD1. J lost 0 bases, V lost 1 base, and 3 bases had no gene match. Germline values: CDR1 LNHDA, CDR2 SQIVND (reference sequence). This CDR3 spans 16 amino acids. Full variable domain (remainder filled in from reference TRBV19 and TRBJ1-3): DGGITQSPKYLFRKEGQNVTLSCEQNLNHDAMYWYRQDPGQGLRLIYYSQIVNDFQKGDIAEGYSVSREKKESFPLTVTSAQKNPTAFYLCASSIADRSSGNTIYFGEGSWLTVV.

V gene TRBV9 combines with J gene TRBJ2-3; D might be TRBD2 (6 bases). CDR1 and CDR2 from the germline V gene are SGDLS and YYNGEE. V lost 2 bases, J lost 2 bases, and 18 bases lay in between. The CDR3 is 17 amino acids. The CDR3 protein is CASSVPTGTGSTDTQYF. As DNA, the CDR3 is TGTGCCAGCAGCGTGCCCACCGGGACTGGTTCCACAGATACGCAGTATTTT.

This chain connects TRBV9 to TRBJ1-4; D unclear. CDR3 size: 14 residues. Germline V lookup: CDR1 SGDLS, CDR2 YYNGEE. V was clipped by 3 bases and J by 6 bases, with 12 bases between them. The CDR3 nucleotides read TGTGCCAGCAGCGCTCCCGGGTTAGATGAAAAACTGTTTTTT. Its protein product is CASSAPGLDEKLFF.

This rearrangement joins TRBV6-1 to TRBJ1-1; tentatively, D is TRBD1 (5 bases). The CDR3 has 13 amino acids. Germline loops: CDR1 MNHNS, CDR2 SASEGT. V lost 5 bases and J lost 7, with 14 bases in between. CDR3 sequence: CASSLFGRGEAFF. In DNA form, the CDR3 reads TGTGCCAGCAGTCTTTTTGGGAGGGGTGAAGCTTTCTTT.